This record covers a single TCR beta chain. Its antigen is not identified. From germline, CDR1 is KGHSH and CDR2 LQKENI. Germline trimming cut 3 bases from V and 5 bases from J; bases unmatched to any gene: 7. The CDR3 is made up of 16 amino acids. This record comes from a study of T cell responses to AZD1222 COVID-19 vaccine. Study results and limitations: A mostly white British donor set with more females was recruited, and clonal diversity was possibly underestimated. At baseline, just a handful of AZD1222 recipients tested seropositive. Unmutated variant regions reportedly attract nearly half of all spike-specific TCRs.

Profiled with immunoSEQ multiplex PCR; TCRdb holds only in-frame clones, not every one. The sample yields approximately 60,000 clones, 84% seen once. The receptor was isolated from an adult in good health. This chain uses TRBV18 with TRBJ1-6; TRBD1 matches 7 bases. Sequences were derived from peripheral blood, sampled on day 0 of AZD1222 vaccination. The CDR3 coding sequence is TGTGCCAGCTCACCCGACAGGGTGGGGAATAATTCACCCCTCCACTTT. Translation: CASSPDRVGNNSPLHF.